A selection of T cell receptor beta chains follows, all from one sample in a study of early T cells in non-severe SARS-CoV-2 infection. Via MiXCR, TCRdb re-called the 5' RACE reads, giving one row per CDR3 protein. The sample consists of over 80,000 distinct CDR3 sequences, around 15% of them appearing once. Material for sequencing was whole blood. These receptors were obtained from an adult who was a healthcare worker with PCR-confirmed SARS-CoV-2 infection or an uninfected control (not recorded which). CDR3s include the opening cysteine and the closing phenylalanine or tryptophan. D genes are given only for firm matches. A clone size is listed for some rows: how often the clone was seen (once, few, many), or a class if it is expanded.

size,J,D,V,CDR3,DNA
.,TRBJ2-2,.,TRBV29-1,CSVGSPGNTGELFF,TGCAGCGTTGGGTCCCCAGGGAACACCGGGGAGCTGTTTTTT
few,TRBJ1-6,.,TRBV27,CASRSPVKDLYSPLHF,TGTGCCAGCAGATCTCCAGTAAAGGACTTATATTCACCCCTCCACTTT
.,TRBJ2-5,.,TRBV9,CASSVGRQETQYF,TGTGCCAGCAGCGTAGGGAGACAAGAGACCCAGTACTTC
.,TRBJ2-3,.,TRBV15,CATSRDFVADTQYF,TGTGCCACCAGCAGAGATTTTGTTGCGGATACGCAGTATTTT
many,TRBJ1-1,.,TRBV29-1,CSVGTALNTEAFF,TGCAGCGTTGGAACAGCTCTGAACACTGAAGCTTTCTTT
many,TRBJ1-6,.,TRBV4-3,CASSQGDSPLHF,TGCGCCAGCAGCCAAGGGGATTCACCCCTCCACTTT
few,TRBJ2-4,.,TRBV6-2/TRBV6-3,CASSSPAPGGYIQYF,TGTGCCAGCAGCTCCCCGGCCCCCGGGGGATACATTCAGTACTTC
.,TRBJ1-1,TRBD1,TRBV19,CASSGTGDTEAFF,TGTGCCAGTAGTGGAACAGGGGACACTGAAGCTTTCTTT
many,TRBJ2-3,TRBD1,TRBV29-1,CSVVATGGDTQYF,TGCAGCGTTGTGGCGACAGGGGGGGATACGCAGTATTTT
few,TRBJ2-4,.,TRBV29-1,CSVELGVAKNIQYF,TGCAGCGTTGAATTGGGAGTAGCCAAAAACATTCAGTACTTC